These 7 T cell receptor beta chains share one sample of origin, sequenced in a study of response to subunit inactivated influenza vaccine. TCRdb re-analysed the RT-PCR reads in MiXCR, keeping a single row per CDR3 protein. The sample shows 500,000 to 750,000 distinct CDR3 sequences, around 13% of them seen only once. The sample here was PBMCs from blood, taken about 13 days after vaccination. The origin of the receptors is a man aged 50-59 years who received an inactivated influenza vaccine.

The chain links TRBV29-1 to TRBJ2-5; TRBD2 is a possible D gene (5 bases). The CDR3 totals 12 residues. Germline loops: CDR1 SQVTM, CDR2 ANQGSEA. Trimming shortened V by 7 bases and J by 5 bases, and 14 bases separated the two germline ends. The CDR3 protein is CSGARVGETQYF. CDR3 nucleotide sequence: TGCAGCGGGGCGCGGGTCGGCGAGACCCAGTACTTC.

The table lists this clonotype with many counts. The V gene is TRBV6-5, the J gene TRBJ2-7, with 7 bases that match TRBD1. Germline CDR1 and CDR2: MNHEY and SVGAGI. The CDR3 is made up of 15 amino acids. The V and J ends lost 0 bases and 2 bases, in that order; junction bases with no gene match: 4. DNA of the CDR3: TGTGCCAGCAGTTACTCGGGACAGTCTACCTACGAGCAGTACTTC. Translation gives CASSYSGQSTYEQYF.

The V call is TRBV7-9, the J call TRBJ1-2; D is possibly TRBD1 (5 bases). The V gene lost 5 bases and the J gene lost 0 bases, with 10 bases spanning the gap. Germline loops: CDR1 SEHNR, CDR2 FQNEAQ (reference sequence). The CDR3 consists of 14 residues. CDR3 sequence reads: CASSPGWTNYGYTF. Here the CDR3 DNA reads TGTGCCAGCAGCCCAGGGTGGACTAACTATGGCTACACCTTC.

The V call is TRBV12-3 or TRBV12-4, the J call TRBJ2-1; 7 bases agree with TRBD2. V dropped 3 bases and J dropped 8; count of bases not matched to a gene: 7. The CDR3 runs to 14 residues. CDR3 loop: CASSLGGGGDEQFF. The CDR3 region has the DNA TGTGCCAGCAGTTTGGGCGGGGGAGGGGATGAGCAGTTCTTC.

The V and J genes are TRBV18 and TRBJ2-1; D ambiguous. This CDR3 contains 14 residues. V lost 3 bases to trimming and J lost 12 bases, with 18 bases between them. Germline V lookup: CDR1 KGHSH, CDR2 LQKENI. The CDR3 is CASSPLRVSVGQFF. For the CDR3, the DNA is TGTGCCAGCTCACCGCTAAGGGTATCGGTCGGGCAGTTCTTC.

There are many counts of this clonotype. The chain couples TRBV4-3 to TRBJ2-6, with D hard to call. The CDR3 is made up of 17 amino acids. The germline V and J ends were trimmed by 0 bases and 4 bases, with 13 bases remaining between them. Germline loops: CDR1 LGHNA, CDR2 YSLEER. In nucleotides, the CDR3 is TGCGCCAGCAGCCAAGATCTACGGGTGTCAGGGGCCAACGTCCTGACTTTC. It specifies CASSQDLRVSGANVLTF.

This clonotype has just a few counts. This chain connects TRBV11-3 to TRBJ2-4; weak D call: TRBD2 (6 bases). Germline V lookup: CDR1 SGHNT, CDR2 YENEEA. V lost 5 bases, J lost 2 bases, and 10 bases lay in between. The CDR3 covers 14 residues. CDR3 protein: CASSAREPKNIQYF. In DNA, the CDR3 is TGTGCCAGCAGCGCCCGGGAGCCCAAAAACATTCAGTACTTC.